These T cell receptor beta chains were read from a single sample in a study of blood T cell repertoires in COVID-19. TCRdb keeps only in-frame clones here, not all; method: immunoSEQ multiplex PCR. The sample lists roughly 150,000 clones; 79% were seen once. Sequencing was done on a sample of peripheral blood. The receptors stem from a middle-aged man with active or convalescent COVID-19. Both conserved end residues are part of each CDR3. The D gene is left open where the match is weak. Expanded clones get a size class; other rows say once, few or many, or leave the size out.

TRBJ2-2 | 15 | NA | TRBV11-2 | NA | CASSWAGRNTGELFF
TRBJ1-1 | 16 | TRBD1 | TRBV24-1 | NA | CATSDNPGQGTTEAFF
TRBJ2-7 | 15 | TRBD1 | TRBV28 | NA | CASSFRGQVNYEQYF
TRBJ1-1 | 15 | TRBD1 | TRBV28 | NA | CASSFERGGPTEAFF
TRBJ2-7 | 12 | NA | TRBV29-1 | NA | CSVSTSSYEQYF
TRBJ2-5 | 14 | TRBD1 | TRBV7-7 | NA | CASSLAGQGQTQYF
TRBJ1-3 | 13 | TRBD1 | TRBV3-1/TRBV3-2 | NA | CASRPGGGNTIYF
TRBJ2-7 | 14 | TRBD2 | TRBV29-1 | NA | CSVRGLAGDYEQYF
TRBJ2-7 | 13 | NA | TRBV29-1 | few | CSVVERASYEQYF
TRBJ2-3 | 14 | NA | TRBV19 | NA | CASGSGGHTDTQYF
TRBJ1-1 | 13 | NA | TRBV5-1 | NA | CASSLGRDGEAFF
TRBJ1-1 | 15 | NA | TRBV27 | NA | CASSLGAGLDTEAFF
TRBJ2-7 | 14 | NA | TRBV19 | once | CASSTQGPPYEQYF
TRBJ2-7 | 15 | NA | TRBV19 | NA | CASTPRVGSSYEQYF
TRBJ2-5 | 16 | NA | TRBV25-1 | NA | CASSEVGRGRLETQYF
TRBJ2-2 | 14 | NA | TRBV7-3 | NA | CASSPSRNTGELFF
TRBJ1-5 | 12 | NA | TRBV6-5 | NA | CATRYSNQPQHF
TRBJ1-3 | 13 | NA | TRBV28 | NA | CASRTSSGNTIYF
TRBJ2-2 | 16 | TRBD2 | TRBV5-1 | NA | CASRHTSGGNTGELFF
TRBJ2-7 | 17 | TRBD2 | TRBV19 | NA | CASSRGLAGGPGHEQYF
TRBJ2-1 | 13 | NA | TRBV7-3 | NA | CASSSDPEREQFF
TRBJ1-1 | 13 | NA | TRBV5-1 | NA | CASNSNGGTEAFF
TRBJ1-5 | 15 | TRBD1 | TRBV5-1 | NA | CASSSGQGGNQPQHF
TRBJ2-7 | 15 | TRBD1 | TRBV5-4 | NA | CASSVGTGELYEQYF
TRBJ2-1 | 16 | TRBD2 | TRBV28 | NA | CASRTSRLAGGNEQFF
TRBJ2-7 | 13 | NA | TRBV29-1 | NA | CSVVPQGTYEQYF
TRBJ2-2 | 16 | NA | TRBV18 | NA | CASSPYELPATGELFF